Listed below are T cell receptor beta chains from one sample, sequenced in a study of T cell repertoires in aging, cancer and after chemotherapy. TCRdb ran MiXCR on the multiplex PCR reads and lists one entry per CDR3 protein. Of roughly 6,400 distinct CDR3 sequences listed, 25% to 35% are singletons. The sequenced sample consisted of blood. These TCRs come from a human donor in good health. CDR3s include the opening cysteine and the closing phenylalanine or tryptophan. The D gene is left open where the match is weak. The size entry is marked missing in some rows and otherwise reads once, few, many or a size class.

>TRBJ2-5|-|medium-sized|TRBV29-1|13
CSVRDPLMETQYF
TGCAGCGTACGGGACCCATTAATGGAGACCCAGTACTTC
>TRBJ2-2|-|-|TRBV20-1|13
CSASGLKTGELFF
TGCAGTGCTAGTGGACTCAAAACCGGGGAGCTGTTTTTT
>TRBJ2-7|-|few|TRBV6-2/TRBV6-3|13
CASRVTGTYEQYF
TGTGCCAGCAGGGTTACAGGGACCTACGAGCAGTACTTC
>TRBJ2-2|-|-|TRBV7-9|15
CASSSGPGVTGELFF
TGTGCCAGCAGCTCAGGGCCCGGGGTCACCGGGGAGCTGTTTTTT
>TRBJ2-7|-|few|TRBV5-4|15
CASSLGTGTSYEQYF
TGTGCCAGCAGCTTGGGCACCGGGACCTCCTACGAGCAGTACTTC
>TRBJ2-5|-|few|TRBV27|14
CASSSKGDQETQYF
TGTGCCAGCAGTTCAAAAGGGGATCAAGAGACCCAGTACTTC
>TRBJ2-7|TRBD1|few|TRBV6-2/TRBV6-3|15
CASSYGDRGWYEQYF
TGTGCCAGCAGTTATGGGGACAGGGGATGGTACGAGCAGTACTTC
>TRBJ1-2|-|-|TRBV5-8|15
CASSLDRQANYGYTF
TGTGCCAGCAGCTTGGACAGACAAGCTAACTATGGCTACACCTTC
>TRBJ2-2|-|few|TRBV6-4|13
CASSERDTGELFF
TGTGCCAGCAGTGAGCGGGACACCGGGGAGCTGTTTTTT
>TRBJ2-2|-|few|TRBV5-1|15
CASSARTGNTGELFF
TGCGCCAGCAGCGCGCGGACGGGAAACACCGGGGAGCTGTTTTTT
>TRBJ1-2|-|-|TRBV10-2|13
CASSENKAYGYTF
TGCGCCAGCAGTGAGAACAAAGCCTATGGCTACACCTTC
>TRBJ2-2|TRBD1|medium-sized|TRBV29-1|18
CSVDLRDRGRQVTGELFF
TGCAGCGTCGACCTCCGGGACAGGGGGCGCCAGGTCACCGGGGAGCTGTTTTTT
>TRBJ2-1|TRBD1|medium-sized|TRBV11-1|15
CASRTDRALYNEQFF
TGTGCCAGCAGGACGGACAGGGCCCTCTACAATGAGCAGTTCTTC
>TRBJ2-3|TRBD2|-|TRBV27|16
CASSTGTSGRTDTQYF
TGTGCCAGCAGTACCGGGACTAGCGGGAGAACAGATACGCAGTATTTT
>TRBJ2-7|-|few|TRBV27|16
CASTPQGSSSSYEQYF
TGTGCCAGCACCCCTCAGGGGAGTTCGAGCTCCTACGAGCAGTACTTC
>TRBJ2-7|-|-|TRBV7-2|14
CASSSRDTYYEQYF
TGTGCCAGCAGCTCCCGGGACACCTACTACGAGCAGTACTTC
>TRBJ2-1|TRBD2|few|TRBV27|19
CASSFSSSRLADSYNEQFF
TGTGCCAGCAGTTTCTCCTCTTCCCGACTAGCGGACTCCTACAATGAGCAGTTCTTC
>TRBJ2-7|-|-|TRBV6-2/TRBV6-3|14
CASSVPDYSYEQYF
TGTGCCAGCAGTGTTCCGGACTACTCCTACGAGCAGTACTTC
>TRBJ1-1|-|-|TRBV4-1|11
CASSRDTEAFF
TGCGCCAGCAGCCGGGACACTGAAGCTTTCTTT
>TRBJ2-3|-|-|TRBV20-1|12
CSARDFTDTQYF
TGCAGTGCTAGAGATTTCACAGATACGCAGTATTTT
>TRBJ2-1|-|once|TRBV5-5|13
CASSPHFNGEQFF
TGTGCCAGCAGCCCCCATTTCAACGGTGAGCAGTTCTTC
>TRBJ1-5|-|-|TRBV6-2/TRBV6-3|21
CASSYLLEGRTREGSNQPQHF
TGTGCCAGCAGTTACTTGCTCGAAGGGCGAACGAGGGAGGGAAGCAATCAGCCCCAGCATTTT
>TRBJ1-2|TRBD1|medium-sized|TRBV29-1|12
CSGRQGNYGYTF
TGCAGCGGTAGACAGGGGAACTATGGCTACACCTTC
>TRBJ2-3|TRBD2|few|TRBV10-3|18
CAAQQWGTSGGSKDTQYF
TGTGCCGCCCAACAATGGGGCACTAGCGGGGGATCGAAAGATACGCAGTATTTT
>TRBJ2-7|-|medium-sized|TRBV15|15
CATSREASLSYEQYF
TGTGCCACCAGCAGAGAGGCCAGCCTTTCGTACGAGCAGTACTTC
>TRBJ2-5|-|-|TRBV10-2|13
CASSEWVQETQYF
TGCGCCAGCAGTGAGTGGGTCCAAGAGACCCAGTACTTC
>TRBJ2-7|-|few|TRBV12-3/TRBV12-4|16
CASRKGSVGADYEQYF
TGTGCCAGCAGGAAGGGGTCGGTCGGGGCCGACTACGAGCAGTACTTC
>TRBJ2-5|-|few|TRBV20-1|13
CSARETGEETQYF
TGCAGTGCTAGAGAAACGGGAGAAGAGACCCAGTACTTC
>TRBJ2-5|-|few|TRBV11-3|14
CASSIYGAQETQYF
TGTGCCAGCAGCATCTACGGCGCCCAAGAGACCCAGTACTTC
>TRBJ1-2|-|-|TRBV28|13
CASSFRGNYGYTF
TGTGCCAGCAGTTTCAGGGGCAACTATGGCTACACCTTC
>TRBJ2-2|-|few|TRBV7-9|12
CASSRPNGELFF
TGTGCCAGCAGCCGCCCTAACGGGGAGCTGTTTTTT
>TRBJ2-6|-|-|TRBV6-1|15
CASSEAHSGANVLTF
TGTGCCAGCAGTGAAGCGCACTCTGGGGCCAACGTCCTGACTTTC
>TRBJ2-7|-|-|TRBV6-4|15
CASSRESGSHYEQYF
TGTGCCAGCAGTAGGGAGTCCGGGTCCCACTACGAGCAGTACTTC
>TRBJ2-7|-|few|TRBV27|15
CASSLGRRAPYEQYF
TGTGCCAGCAGTTTAGGGCGCCGAGCCCCCTACGAGCAGTACTTC
>TRBJ2-7|-|few|TRBV18|14
CASSPPTPPYEQYF
TGTGCCAGCTCACCACCGACGCCTCCCTACGAGCAGTACTTC
>TRBJ2-3|TRBD2|medium-sized|TRBV27|12
CASRRGGDTQYF
TGTGCCAGCAGGAGGGGAGGGGATACGCAGTATTTT
>TRBJ2-2|TRBD1|medium-sized|TRBV12-3/TRBV12-4|14
CASSPLTGSGELFF
TGTGCCAGCAGTCCCCTGACAGGGTCCGGGGAGCTGTTTTTT
>TRBJ2-7|-|-|TRBV12-3/TRBV12-4|14
CSSSHQVNSYEQYF
TGTTCCAGCAGTCACCAAGTAAACTCCTACGAGCAGTACTTC
>TRBJ2-3|TRBD2|-|TRBV7-9|15
CASSSGTSGADTQYF
TGTGCCAGCAGCTCGGGGACTAGCGGGGCAGATACGCAGTATTTT
>TRBJ1-2|-|medium-sized|TRBV29-1|11
CSVGRDYGYTF
TGCAGCGTTGGGCGGGACTATGGCTACACCTTC
>TRBJ1-2|TRBD1|-|TRBV5-6|15
CASSFRTGRDYGYTF
TGTGCCAGCAGCTTCAGGACAGGGAGGGACTATGGCTACACCTTC
>TRBJ2-7|-|-|TRBV5-1|12
CASSLGGSEQYF
TGCGCCAGCAGCTTGGGAGGGTCCGAGCAGTACTTC
>TRBJ2-5|-|few|TRBV4-3|15
CASSQELRIEETQYF
TGCGCCAGCAGCCAAGAGCTTCGAATCGAAGAGACCCAGTACTTC
>TRBJ1-3|-|few|TRBV15|14
CATSTGQSGNTIYF
TGTGCCACCAGCACAGGACAGTCTGGAAACACCATATATTTT
>TRBJ2-1|TRBD2|medium-sized|TRBV19|16
CASSTLLAGGPNEQFF
TGTGCCAGTAGTACCCTCTTAGCGGGGGGGCCTAATGAGCAGTTCTTC
>TRBJ2-7|TRBD2|-|TRBV7-6|16
CASSPHGTSGSNEQYF
TGCGCCAGCAGCCCCCATGGGACTAGCGGGAGTAACGAGCAGTACTTC
>TRBJ1-6|-|-|TRBV10-3|13
CAISSDPSTPLHF
TGTGCCATCAGTTCGGACCCCTCTACACCCCTCCACTTT
>TRBJ2-7|TRBD1|few|TRBV6-5|15
CASSYEQGASYEQYF
TGTGCCAGCAGTTACGAACAGGGGGCGTCCTACGAGCAGTACTTC
>TRBJ2-2|-|-|TRBV20-1|12
CSATKGAGELFF
TGCAGTGCTACTAAGGGGGCCGGGGAGCTGTTTTTT
>TRBJ1-1|TRBD1|-|TRBV20-1|11
CSARTGVEAFF
TGCAGTGCTCGTACAGGGGTTGAAGCTTTCTTT
>TRBJ2-2|TRBD1|medium-sized|TRBV30|14
CAWKGQGAGGELFF
TGTGCCTGGAAGGGACAGGGGGCTGGCGGGGAGCTGTTTTTT
>TRBJ2-3|TRBD2|-|TRBV6-2/TRBV6-3|20
CASSYSSGGPRTTATDTQYF
TGTGCCAGCAGTTACTCTAGCGGGGGGCCCCGGACTACCGCAACAGATACGCAGTATTTT
>TRBJ1-2|-|few|TRBV6-6|15
CASSLDDSPMEGYTF
TGTGCCAGCTCCTTAGATGACAGCCCGATGGAGGGCTACACCTTC
>TRBJ2-3|-|few|TRBV6-4|15
CASSDERTSTDTQYF
TGTGCCAGCAGTGACGAGCGGACTAGCACAGATACGCAGTATTTT
>TRBJ1-1|TRBD1|-|TRBV12-3/TRBV12-4|15
CASSFRPRQGTKAFF
TGTGCCAGCAGTTTTCGGCCCAGACAGGGCACTAAAGCTTTCTTT
>TRBJ1-2|-|once|TRBV25-1|12
CASSEQGDHYTF
TGTGCCAGCAGTGAACAAGGGGACCACTACACCTTC